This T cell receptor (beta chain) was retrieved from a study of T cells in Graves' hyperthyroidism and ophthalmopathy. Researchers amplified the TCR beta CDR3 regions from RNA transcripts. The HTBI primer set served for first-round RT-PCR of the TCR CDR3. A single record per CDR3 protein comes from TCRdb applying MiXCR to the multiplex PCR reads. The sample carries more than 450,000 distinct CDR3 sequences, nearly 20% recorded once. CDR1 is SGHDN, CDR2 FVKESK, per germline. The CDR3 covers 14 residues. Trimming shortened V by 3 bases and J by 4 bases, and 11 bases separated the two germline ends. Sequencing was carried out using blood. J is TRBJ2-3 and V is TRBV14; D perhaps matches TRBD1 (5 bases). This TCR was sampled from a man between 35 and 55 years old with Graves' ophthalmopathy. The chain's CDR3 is CASSQPTVSDTQYF. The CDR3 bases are TGTGCCAGCAGCCAGCCGACAGTATCAGATACGCAGTATTTT.